This T cell receptor (beta chain) was found in a study of vaccination and CD4 T cells after COVID-19. Study-level information: Four females and six males made up the convalescents, with two Hispanic.

In germline, CDR1 is SGHTA, CDR2 FQGNSA. V gave up 1 base and J gave up 0 bases, with 3 bases separating them. The CDR3 runs to 13 residues. This clonotype was seen only a few times. Its cognate antigen is unknown. With the Oncomine TCR Beta short-read assay, DNA from cultured CD4+ T cells was sequenced. TCRdb ran MiXCR on the PCR reads and lists one entry per CDR3 protein. The sample shows roughly 15,000 distinct CDR3 sequences, over 50% of them seen only once. Documented treatment: approximately nine-day PBMC culture with coronavirus spike peptide pools or control peptides (ViraFEST assay). With peptide pools, ViraFEST first expanded antigen-specific T cells and afterwards sequenced their TCRs. Fresh IL-2 medium was used to replace half of the medium on days 3 and 7.

The sequence was collected from a human donor who had recovered from COVID-19. The V call is TRBV7-2, the J call TRBJ1-1; D call uncertain. Material: CD4+ T cells from blood, cultured in vitro. CDR3 coding DNA: TGTGCCAGCAGCTTAGAGGTGAACACTGAAGCTTTCTTT. Translating it yields CASSLEVNTEAFF.